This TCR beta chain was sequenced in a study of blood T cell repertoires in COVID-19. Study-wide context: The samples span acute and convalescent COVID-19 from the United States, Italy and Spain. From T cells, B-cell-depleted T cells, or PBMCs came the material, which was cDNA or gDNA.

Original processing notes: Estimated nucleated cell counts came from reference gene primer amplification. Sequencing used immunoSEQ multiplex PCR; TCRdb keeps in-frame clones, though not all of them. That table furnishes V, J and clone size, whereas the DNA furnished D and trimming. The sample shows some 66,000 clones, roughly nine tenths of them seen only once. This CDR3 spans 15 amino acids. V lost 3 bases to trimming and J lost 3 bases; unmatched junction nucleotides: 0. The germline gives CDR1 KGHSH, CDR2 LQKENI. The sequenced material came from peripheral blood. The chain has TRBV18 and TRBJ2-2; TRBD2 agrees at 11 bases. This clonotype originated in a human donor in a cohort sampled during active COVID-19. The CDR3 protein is CASSPGLADTGELFF. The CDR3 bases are TGTGCCAGCTCACCGGGACTAGCGGACACCGGGGAGCTGTTTTTT.